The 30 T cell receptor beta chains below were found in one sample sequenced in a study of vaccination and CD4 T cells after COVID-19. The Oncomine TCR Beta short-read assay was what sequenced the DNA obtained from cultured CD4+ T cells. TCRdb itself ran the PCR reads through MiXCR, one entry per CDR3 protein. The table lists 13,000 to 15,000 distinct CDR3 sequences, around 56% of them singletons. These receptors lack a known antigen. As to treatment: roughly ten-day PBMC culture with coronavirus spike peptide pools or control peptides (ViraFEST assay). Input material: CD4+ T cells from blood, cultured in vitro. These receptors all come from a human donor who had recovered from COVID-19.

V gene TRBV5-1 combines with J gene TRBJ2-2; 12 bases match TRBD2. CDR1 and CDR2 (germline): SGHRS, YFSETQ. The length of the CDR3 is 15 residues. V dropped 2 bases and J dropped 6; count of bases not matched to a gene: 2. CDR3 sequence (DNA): TGCGCCAGCAGCTTCAGACTAGCGGGAGCCGGGGAGCTGTTTTTT. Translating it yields CASSFRLAGAGELFF.

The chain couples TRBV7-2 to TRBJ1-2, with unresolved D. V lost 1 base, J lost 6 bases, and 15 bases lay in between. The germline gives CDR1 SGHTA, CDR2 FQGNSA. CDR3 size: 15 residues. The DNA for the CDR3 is TGTGCCAGCAGCTTAGTTGCGAAGGGAGGTAATGGCTACACCTTC. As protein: CASSLVAKGGNGYTF.

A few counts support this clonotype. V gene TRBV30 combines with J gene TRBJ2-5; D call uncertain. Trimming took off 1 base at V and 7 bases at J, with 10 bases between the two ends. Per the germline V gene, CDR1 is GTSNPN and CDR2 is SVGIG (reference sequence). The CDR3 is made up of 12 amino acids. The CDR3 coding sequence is TGTGCCTGGAGTGGGGCTGCCGGGACCCAGTACTTC. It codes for CAWSGAAGTQYF.

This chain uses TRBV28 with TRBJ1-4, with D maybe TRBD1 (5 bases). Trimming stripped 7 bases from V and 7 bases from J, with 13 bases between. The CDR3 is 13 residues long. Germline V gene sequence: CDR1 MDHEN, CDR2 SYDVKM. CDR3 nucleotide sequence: TGTGCCAGCACCCCTGGGGGGACTGAAAAACTGTTTTTT. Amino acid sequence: CASTPGGTEKLFF. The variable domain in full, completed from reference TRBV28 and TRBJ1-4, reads DVKVTQSSRYLVKRTGEKVFLECVQDMDHENMFWYRQDPGLGLRLIYFSYDVKMKEKGDIPEGYSVSREKKERFSLILESASTNQTSMYLCASTPGGTEKLFFGSGTQLSVL.

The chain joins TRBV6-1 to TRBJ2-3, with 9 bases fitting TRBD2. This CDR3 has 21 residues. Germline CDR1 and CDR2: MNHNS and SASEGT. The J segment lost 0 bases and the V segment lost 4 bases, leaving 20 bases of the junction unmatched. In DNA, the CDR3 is TGTGCCAGCAGTGCACTTCTAGCGGGGTTTGAAGTTTCTTCTAGCACAGATACGCAGTATTTT. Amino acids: CASSALLAGFEVSSSTDTQYF.

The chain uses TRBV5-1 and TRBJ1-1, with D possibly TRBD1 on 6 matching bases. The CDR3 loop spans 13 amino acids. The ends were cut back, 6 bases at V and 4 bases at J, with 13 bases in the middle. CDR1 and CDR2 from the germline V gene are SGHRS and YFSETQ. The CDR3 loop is CASNQQGGTEAFF. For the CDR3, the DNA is TGCGCCAGCAACCAACAGGGAGGCACTGAAGCTTTCTTT.

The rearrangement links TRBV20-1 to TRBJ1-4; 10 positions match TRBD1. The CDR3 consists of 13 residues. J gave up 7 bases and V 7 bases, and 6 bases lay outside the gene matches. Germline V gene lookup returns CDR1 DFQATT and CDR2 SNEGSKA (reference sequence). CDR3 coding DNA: TGCAGTGGGACAGGGGGGGTGGGTGAAAAACTGTTTTTT. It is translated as CSGTGGVGEKLFF.

DNA of the CDR3: TGCGCCAGCAGCTTGGGAGGGACTAGCGGGAGGGAAGAGCAGTACTTC. Translation gives CASSLGGTSGREEQYF. V and J are TRBV5-1 and TRBJ2-7; 16 bases are shared with TRBD2. Per germline, CDR1 SGHRS and CDR2 YFSETQ. The CDR3 is made up of 16 amino acids. After removal of 0 bases from V and 7 bases from J, the junction contained 4 bases not matched to a gene. Full variable domain (rest looked up from reference TRBV5-1 and TRBJ2-7): KAGVTQTPRYLIKTRGQQVTLSCSPISGHRSVSWYQQTPGQGLQFLFEYFSETQRNKGNFPGRFSGRQFSNSRSEMNVSTLELGDSALYLCASSLGGTSGREEQYFGPGTRLTVT.

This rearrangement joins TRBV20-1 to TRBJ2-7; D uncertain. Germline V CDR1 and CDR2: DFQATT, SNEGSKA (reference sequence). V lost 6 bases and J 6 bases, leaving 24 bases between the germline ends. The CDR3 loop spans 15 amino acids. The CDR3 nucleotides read TGCAGTGCAACCGTGGATCGCTGGCTGTCTAGCGAGCAGTACTTC. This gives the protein CSATVDRWLSSEQYF.

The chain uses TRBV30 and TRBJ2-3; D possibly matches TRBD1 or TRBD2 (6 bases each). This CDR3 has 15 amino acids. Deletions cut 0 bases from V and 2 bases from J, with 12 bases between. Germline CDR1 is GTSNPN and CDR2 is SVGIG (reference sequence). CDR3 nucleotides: TGTGCCTGGAGTGTACGGGGGCCCTCCACAGATACGCAGTATTTT. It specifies CAWSVRGPSTDTQYF. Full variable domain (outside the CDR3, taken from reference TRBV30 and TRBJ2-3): SQTIHQWPATLVQPVGSPLSLECTVEGTSNPNLYWYRQAAGRGLQLLFYSVGIGQISSEVPQNLSASRPQDRQFILSSKKLLLSDSGFYLCAWSVRGPSTDTQYFGPGTRLTVL.

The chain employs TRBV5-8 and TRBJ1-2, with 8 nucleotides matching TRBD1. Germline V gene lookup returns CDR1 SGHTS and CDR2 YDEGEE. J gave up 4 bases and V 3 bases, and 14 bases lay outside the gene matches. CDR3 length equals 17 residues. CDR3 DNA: TGTGCCAGCAGCTCCGAAGGCTGGACAGGGTTATTCTATGGCTACACCTTC. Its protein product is CASSSEGWTGLFYGYTF.

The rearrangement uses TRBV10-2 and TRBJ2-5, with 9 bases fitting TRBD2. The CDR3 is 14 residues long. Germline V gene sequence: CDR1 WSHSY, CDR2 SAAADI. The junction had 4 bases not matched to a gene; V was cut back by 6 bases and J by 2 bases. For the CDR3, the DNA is TGCGCCAGCAGCCCGACTAGCGGTCAAGAGACCCAGTACTTC. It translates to CASSPTSGQETQYF.

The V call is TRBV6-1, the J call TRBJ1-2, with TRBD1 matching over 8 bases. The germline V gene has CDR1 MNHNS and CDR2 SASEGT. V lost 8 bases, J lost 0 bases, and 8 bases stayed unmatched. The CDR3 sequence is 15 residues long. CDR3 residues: CASGRQGTSNYGYTF. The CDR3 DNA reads TGTGCCAGCGGGCGACAGGGGACCTCTAACTATGGCTACACCTTC.

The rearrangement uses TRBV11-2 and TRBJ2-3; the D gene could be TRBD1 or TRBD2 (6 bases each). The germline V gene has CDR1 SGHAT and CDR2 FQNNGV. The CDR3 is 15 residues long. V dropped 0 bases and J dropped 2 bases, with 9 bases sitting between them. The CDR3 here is CASSLDRGPTDTQYF. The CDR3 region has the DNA TGTGCCAGCAGCTTAGATCGGGGGCCCACAGATACGCAGTATTTT. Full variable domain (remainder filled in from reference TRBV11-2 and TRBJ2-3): EAGVAQSPRYKIIEKRQSVAFWCNPISGHATLYWYQQILGQGPKLLIQFQNNGVVDDSQLPKDRFSAERLKGVDSTLKIQPAKLEDSAVYLCASSLDRGPTDTQYFGPGTRLTVL.

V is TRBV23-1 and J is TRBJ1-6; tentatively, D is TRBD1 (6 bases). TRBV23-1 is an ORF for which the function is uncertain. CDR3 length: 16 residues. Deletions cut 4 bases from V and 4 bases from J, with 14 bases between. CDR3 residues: CASSPNPGQYNSPLHF. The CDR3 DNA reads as TGCGCCAGCAGTCCCAATCCCGGACAGTATAATTCACCCCTCCACTTT.

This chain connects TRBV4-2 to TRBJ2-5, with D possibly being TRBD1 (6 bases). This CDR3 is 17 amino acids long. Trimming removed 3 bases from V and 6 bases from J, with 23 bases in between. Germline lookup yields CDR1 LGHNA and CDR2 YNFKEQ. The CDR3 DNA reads TGTGCCAGCAGCCAGTTCCTTGGGGGCCAGGGAGAAAAGACCCAGTACTTC. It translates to CASSQFLGGQGEKTQYF.

The CDR3 protein is CASSYYGYQPQHF. CDR3 DNA: TGTGCCAGCAGTTACTACGGATATCAGCCCCAGCATTTT. The gene calls are TRBV6-2 or TRBV6-3 and TRBJ1-5, with no clear D. V shed 1 base and J shed 5 bases, with 6 bases lying between them. The V gene's germline CDR1 is MNHEY and CDR2 SVGEGT. CDR3 size: 13 residues.

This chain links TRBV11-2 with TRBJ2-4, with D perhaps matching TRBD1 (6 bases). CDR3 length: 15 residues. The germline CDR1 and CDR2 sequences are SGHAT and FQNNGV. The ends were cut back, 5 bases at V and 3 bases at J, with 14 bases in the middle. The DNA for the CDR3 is TGTGCCAGCAGCCCATTTCAGGGGTTCAAAAACATTCAGTACTTC. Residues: CASSPFQGFKNIQYF.

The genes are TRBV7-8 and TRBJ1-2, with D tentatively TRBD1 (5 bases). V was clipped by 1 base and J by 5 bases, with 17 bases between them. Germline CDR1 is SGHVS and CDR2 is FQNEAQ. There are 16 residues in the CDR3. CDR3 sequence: CASSLVGATDRYGYTF. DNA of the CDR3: TGTGCCAGCAGCTTAGTAGGGGCAACGGATAGATATGGCTACACCTTC.

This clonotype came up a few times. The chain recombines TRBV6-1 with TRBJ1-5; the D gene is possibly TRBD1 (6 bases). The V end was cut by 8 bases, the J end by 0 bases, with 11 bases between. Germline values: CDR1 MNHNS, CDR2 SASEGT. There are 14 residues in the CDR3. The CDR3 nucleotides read TGTGCCAGCGGATTACAGGGTAGCAATCAGCCCCAGCATTTT. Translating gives CASGLQGSNQPQHF.

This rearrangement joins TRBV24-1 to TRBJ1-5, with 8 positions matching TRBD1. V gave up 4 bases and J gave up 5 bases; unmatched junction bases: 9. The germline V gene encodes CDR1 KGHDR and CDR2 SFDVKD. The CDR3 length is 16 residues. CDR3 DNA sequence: TGTGCCACCAGTGAATCCGGGACAGGAGACTATCAGCCCCAGCATTTT. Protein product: CATSESGTGDYQPQHF.

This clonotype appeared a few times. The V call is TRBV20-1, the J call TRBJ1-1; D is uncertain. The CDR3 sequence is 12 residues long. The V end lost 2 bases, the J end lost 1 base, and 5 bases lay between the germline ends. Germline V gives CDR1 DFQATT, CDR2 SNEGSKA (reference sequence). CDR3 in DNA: TGCAGTGCTAGAAAAGAGAACACTGAAGCTTTCTTT. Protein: CSARKENTEAFF.

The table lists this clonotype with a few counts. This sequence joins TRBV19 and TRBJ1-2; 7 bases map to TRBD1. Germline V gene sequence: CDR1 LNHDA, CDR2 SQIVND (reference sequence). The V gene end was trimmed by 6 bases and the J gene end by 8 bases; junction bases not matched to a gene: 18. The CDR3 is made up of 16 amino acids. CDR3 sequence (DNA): TGTGCCAGTAGCCGACAGGGACCAGGGCATTTGGGAGGCTACACCTTC. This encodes CASSRQGPGHLGGYTF.

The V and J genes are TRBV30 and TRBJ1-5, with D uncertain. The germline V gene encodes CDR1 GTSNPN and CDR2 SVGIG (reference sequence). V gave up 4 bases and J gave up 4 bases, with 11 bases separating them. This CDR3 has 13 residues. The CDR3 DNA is TGTGCCTGGACCAAGGACGGAAATCAGCCCCAGCATTTT. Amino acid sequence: CAWTKDGNQPQHF.

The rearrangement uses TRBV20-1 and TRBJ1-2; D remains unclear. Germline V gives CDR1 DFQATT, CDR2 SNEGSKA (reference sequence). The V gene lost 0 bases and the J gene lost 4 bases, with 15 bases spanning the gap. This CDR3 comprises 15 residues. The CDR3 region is CSARDWRPNTYGYTF. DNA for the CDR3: TGCAGTGCTAGAGATTGGAGACCGAACACCTATGGCTACACCTTC.

The chain's CDR3 is CASSLGQWTGELFF. Written as DNA, the CDR3 is TGTGCCAGCAGCTTGGGACAGTGGACCGGGGAGCTGTTTTTT. The rearrangement uses TRBV7-9 and TRBJ2-2, with 7 bases fitting TRBD1. Trimming took 3 bases from V and 5 from J; bases not matched to a gene: 3. Germline V gene lookup returns CDR1 SEHNR and CDR2 FQNEAQ (reference sequence). CDR3 length: 14 residues.

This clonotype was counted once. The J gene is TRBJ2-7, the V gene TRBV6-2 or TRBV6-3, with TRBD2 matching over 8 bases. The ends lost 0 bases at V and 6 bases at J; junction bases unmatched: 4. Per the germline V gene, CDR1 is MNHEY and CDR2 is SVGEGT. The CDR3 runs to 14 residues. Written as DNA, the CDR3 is TGTGCCAGCAGTTACTCGGGACTAGTGGGCGAGCAGTACTTC. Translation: CASSYSGLVGEQYF.

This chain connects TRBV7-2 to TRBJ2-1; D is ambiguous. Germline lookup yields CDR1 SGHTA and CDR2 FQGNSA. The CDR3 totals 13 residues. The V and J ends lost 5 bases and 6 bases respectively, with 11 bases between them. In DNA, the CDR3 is TGTGCCAGCAGCCTCCAAGACCGCAATGAGCAGTTCTTC. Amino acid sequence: CASSLQDRNEQFF.

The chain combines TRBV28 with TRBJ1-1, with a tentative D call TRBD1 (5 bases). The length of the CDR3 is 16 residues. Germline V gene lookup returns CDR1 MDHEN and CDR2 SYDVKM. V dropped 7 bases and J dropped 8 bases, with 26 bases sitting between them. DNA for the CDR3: TGTGCCAGCACCTCCCCCTCTTCCAGGGTAGGGACGGAAGCTTTCTTT. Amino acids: CASTSPSSRVGTEAFF.

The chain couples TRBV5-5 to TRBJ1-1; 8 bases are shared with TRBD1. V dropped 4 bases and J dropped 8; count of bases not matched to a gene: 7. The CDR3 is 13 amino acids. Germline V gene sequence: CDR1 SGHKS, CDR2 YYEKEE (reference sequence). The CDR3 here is CASSLGSGGEAFF. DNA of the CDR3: TGTGCCAGCAGCCTTGGTTCAGGGGGCGAAGCTTTCTTT.